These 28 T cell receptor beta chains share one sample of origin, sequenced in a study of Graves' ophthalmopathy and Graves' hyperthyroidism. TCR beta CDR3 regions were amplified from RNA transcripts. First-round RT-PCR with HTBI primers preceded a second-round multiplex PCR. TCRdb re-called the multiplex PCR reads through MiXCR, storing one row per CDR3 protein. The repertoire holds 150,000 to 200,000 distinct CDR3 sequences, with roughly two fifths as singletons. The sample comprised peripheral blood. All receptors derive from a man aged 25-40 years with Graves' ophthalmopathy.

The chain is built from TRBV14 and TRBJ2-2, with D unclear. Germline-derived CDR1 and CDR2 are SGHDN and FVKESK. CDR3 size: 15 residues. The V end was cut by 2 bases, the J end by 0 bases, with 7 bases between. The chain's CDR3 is CASSQLQTNTGELFF. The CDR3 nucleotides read TGTGCCAGCAGCCAATTGCAGACGAACACCGGGGAGCTGTTTTTT.

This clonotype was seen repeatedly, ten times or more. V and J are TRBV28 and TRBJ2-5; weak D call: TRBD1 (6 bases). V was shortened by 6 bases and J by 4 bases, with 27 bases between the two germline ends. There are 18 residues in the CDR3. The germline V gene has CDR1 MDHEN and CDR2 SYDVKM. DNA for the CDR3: TGTGCCAGCAGCCCCGGGTCTCCCGCAGGGGTCTTTGGAGAGACCCAGTACTTC. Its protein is CASSPGSPAGVFGETQYF. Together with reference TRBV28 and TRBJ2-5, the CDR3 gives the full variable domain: DVKVTQSSRYLVKRTGEKVFLECVQDMDHENMFWYRQDPGLGLRLIYFSYDVKMKEKGDIPEGYSVSREKKERFSLILESASTNQTSMYLCASSPGSPAGVFGETQYFGPGTRLLVL.

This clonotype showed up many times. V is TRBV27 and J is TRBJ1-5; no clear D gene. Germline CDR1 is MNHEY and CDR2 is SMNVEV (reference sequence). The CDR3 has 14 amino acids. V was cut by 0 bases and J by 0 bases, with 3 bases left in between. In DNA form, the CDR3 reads TGTGCCAGCAGTTTATCCTATAGCAATCAGCCCCAGCATTTT. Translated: CASSLSYSNQPQHF.

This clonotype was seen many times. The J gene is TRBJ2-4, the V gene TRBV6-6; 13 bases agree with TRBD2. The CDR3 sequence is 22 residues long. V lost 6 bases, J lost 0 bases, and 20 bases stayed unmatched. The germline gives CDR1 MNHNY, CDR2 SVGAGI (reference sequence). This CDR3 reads CASRSQLLTPGLAGLAKNIQYF. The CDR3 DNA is TGTGCCAGCAGGTCCCAACTCCTCACACCGGGACTAGCGGGATTAGCCAAAAACATTCAGTACTTC.

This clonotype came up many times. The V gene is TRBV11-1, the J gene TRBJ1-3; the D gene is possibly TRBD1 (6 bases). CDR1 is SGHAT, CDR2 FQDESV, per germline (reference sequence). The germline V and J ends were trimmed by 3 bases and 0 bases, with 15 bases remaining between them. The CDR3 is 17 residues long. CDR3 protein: CASSFAGGERSGNTIYF. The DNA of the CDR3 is TGTGCCAGCAGCTTTGCTGGGGGCGAACGCTCTGGAAACACCATATATTTT.

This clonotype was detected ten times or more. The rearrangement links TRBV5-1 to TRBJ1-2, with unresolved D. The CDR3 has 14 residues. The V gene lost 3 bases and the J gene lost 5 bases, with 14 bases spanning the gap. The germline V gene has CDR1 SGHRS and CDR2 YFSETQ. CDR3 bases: TGCGCCAGCAGCTCCCTGGGGATTCAATATGGCTACACCTTC. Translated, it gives CASSSLGIQYGYTF.

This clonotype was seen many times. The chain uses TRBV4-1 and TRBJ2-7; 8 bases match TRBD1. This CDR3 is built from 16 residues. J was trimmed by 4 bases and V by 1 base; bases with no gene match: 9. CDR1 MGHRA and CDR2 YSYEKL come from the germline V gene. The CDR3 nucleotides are TGCGCCAGCAGCCAAGTCCCGCCGGACAGGGTATACGAGCAGTACTTC. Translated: CASSQVPPDRVYEQYF.

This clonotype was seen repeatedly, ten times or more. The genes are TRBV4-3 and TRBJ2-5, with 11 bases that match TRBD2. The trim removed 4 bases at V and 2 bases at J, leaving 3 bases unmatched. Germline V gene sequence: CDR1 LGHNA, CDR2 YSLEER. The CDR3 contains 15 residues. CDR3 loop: CASSLGLAVQETQYF. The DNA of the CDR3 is TGCGCCAGCAGCCTGGGACTAGCGGTACAAGAGACCCAGTACTTC.

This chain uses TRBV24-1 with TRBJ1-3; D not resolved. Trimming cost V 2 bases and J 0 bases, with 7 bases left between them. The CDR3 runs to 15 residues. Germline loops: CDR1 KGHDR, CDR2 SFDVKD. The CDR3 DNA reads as TGTGCCACCAGTGATTCGCAGTACTCTGGAAACACCATATATTTT. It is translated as CATSDSQYSGNTIYF.

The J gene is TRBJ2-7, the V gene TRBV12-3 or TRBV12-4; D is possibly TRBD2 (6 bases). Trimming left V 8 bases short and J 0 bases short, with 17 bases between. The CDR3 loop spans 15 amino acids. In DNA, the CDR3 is TGTGCCAGCGGATTCAAATCGACTAGCTCCTACGAGCAGTACTTC. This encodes CASGFKSTSSYEQYF.

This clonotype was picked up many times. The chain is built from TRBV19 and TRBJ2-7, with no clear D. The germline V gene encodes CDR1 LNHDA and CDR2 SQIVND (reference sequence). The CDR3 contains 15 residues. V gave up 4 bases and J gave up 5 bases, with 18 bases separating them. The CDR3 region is CASSNVMGIIHEQYF. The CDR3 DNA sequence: TGTGCCAGTAGTAATGTGATGGGCATCATCCACGAGCAGTACTTC.

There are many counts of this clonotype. The CDR3 loop is CASSEGGHRLAGQPQHF. As DNA, the CDR3 is TGTGCCAGCAGTGAAGGAGGACATCGACTAGCGGGTCAGCCCCAGCATTTT. The chain has TRBV6-1 and TRBJ1-5; possible D gene TRBD1, 5 bases. This CDR3 region has 17 residues. CDR1 is MNHNS and CDR2 is SASEGT in the germline V gene. V lost 1 base and J 6 bases, leaving 19 bases between the germline ends.

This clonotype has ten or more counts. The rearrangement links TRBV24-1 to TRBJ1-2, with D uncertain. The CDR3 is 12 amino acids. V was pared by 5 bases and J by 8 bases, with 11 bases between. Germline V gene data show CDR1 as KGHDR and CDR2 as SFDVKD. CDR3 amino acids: CATSVDGRGYTF. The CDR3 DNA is TGTGCCACCAGTGTCGATGGTCGCGGCTACACCTTC.

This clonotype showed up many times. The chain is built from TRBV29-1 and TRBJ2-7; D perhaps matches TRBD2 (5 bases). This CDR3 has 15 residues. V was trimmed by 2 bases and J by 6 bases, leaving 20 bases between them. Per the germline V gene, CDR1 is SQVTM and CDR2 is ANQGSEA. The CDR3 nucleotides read TGCAGCGTTGAAACTCTGGACCGCTCGGGATCCGAGCAGTACTTC. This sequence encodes CSVETLDRSGSEQYF.

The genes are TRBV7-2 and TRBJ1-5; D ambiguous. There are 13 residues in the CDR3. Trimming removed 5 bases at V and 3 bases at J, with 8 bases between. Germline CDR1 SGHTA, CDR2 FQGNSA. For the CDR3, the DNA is TGTGCCAGCAGCGTGGAACTCAATCAGCCCCAGCATTTT. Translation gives CASSVELNQPQHF.

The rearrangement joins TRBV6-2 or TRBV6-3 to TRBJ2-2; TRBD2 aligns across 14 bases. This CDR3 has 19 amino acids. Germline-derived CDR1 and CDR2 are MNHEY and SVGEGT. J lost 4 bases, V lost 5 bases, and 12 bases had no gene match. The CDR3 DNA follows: TGTGCCAGCAGTACCCCCGGGACTAGCGGGAGTCGGGTCACCGGGGAGCTGTTTTTT. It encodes CASSTPGTSGSRVTGELFF.

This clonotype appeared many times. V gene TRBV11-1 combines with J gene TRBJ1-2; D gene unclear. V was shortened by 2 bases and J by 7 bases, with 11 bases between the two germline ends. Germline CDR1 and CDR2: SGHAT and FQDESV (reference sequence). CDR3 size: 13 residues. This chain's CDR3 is CASSLRGVSGYTF. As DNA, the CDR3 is TGTGCCAGCAGCTTACGTGGAGTTAGTGGCTACACCTTC.

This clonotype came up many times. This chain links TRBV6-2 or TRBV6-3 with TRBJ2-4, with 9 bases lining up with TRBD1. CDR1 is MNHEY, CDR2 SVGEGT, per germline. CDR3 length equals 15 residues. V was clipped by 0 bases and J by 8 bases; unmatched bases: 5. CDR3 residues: CASSYSGTGSHIQYF. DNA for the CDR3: TGTGCCAGCAGTTACTCAGGGACAGGGAGCCACATTCAGTACTTC.

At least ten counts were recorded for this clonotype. The CDR3 DNA sequence: TGTGCCAGCCCGATCGGGAAGTCACCGAACAACTGCTACGAGCAGTACTTC. Amino acid sequence: CASPIGKSPNNCYEQYF. The chain has TRBV6-2 or TRBV6-3 and TRBJ2-7, with D tentatively TRBD2 (5 bases). V was cut by 8 bases and J by 3 bases, with 26 bases left in between. The length of the CDR3 is 17 residues. Germline V gene sequence: CDR1 MNHEY, CDR2 SVGEGT.

CDR3 region: CASSPGQGRHLNYEQYF. The CDR3 DNA reads TGTGCCAGTAGTCCAGGACAGGGCCGTCACCTAAATTACGAGCAGTACTTC. The chain has TRBV19 and TRBJ2-7, with 8 positions matching TRBD1. From germline, CDR1 is LNHDA and CDR2 SQIVND (reference sequence). V dropped 5 bases and J dropped 4; count of bases not matched to a gene: 16. This CDR3 region has 17 residues. Variable domain in full (rest from reference TRBV19 and TRBJ2-7): DGGITQSPKYLFRKEGQNVTLSCEQNLNHDAMYWYRQDPGQGLRLIYYSQIVNDFQKGDIAEGYSVSREKKESFPLTVTSAQKNPTAFYLCASSPGQGRHLNYEQYFGPGTRLTVT.

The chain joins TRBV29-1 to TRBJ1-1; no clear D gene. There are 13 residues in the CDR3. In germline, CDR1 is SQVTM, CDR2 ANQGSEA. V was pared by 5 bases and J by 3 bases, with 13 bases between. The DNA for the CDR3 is TGCAGCGTTTTAGCTGGAAGCTACACTGAAGCTTTCTTT. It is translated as CSVLAGSYTEAFF.

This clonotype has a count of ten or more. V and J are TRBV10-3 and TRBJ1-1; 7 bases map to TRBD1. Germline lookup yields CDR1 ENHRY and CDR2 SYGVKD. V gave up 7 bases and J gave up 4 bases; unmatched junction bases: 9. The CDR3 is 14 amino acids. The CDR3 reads CAINRQGVGTEAFF. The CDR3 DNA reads TGTGCCATCAATAGACAGGGCGTAGGCACTGAAGCTTTCTTT.

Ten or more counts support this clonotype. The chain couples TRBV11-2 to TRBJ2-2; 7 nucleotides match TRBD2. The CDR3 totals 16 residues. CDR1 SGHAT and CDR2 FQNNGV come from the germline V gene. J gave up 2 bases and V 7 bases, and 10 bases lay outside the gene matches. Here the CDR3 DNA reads TGTGCCAGCAAGGGACTACTAGCGAGAAACACCGGGGAGCTGTTTTTT. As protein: CASKGLLARNTGELFF.

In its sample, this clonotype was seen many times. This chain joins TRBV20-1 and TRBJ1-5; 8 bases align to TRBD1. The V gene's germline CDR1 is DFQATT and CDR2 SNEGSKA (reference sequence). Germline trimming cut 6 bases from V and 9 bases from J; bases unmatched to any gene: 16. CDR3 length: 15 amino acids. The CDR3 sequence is CSAAAGGDGSRPQHF. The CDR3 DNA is TGCAGTGCCGCGGCAGGGGGCGACGGATCTCGGCCCCAGCATTTT.

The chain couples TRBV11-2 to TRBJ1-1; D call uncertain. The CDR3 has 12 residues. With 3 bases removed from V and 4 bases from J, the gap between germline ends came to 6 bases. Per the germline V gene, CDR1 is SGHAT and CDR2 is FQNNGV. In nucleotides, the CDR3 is TGTGCCAGCAGCTTTAGTAGCACTGAAGCTTTCTTT. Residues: CASSFSSTEAFF. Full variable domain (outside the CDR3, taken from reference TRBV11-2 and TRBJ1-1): EAGVAQSPRYKIIEKRQSVAFWCNPISGHATLYWYQQILGQGPKLLIQFQNNGVVDDSQLPKDRFSAERLKGVDSTLKIQPAKLEDSAVYLCASSFSSTEAFFGQGTRLTVV.

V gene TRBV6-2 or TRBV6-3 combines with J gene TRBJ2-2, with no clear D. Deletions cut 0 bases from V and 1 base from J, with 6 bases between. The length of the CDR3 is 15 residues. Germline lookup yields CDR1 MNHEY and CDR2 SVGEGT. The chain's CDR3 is CASSYSIGNTGELFF. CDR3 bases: TGTGCCAGCAGTTACTCGATAGGGAACACCGGGGAGCTGTTTTTT.

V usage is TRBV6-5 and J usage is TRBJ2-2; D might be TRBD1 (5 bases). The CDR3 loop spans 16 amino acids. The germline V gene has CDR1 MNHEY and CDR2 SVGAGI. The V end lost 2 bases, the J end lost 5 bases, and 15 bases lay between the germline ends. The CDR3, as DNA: TGTGCCAGCAGTTACCCCCTCAGGGAAGGGACCGGGGAGCTGTTTTTT. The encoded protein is CASSYPLREGTGELFF.

The CDR3, as DNA: TGTGCCAGCAGCTTAGCGTCAGGGGCGCGGTACTCACCCCTCCACTTT. This translates into CASSLASGARYSPLHF. The rearrangement uses TRBV7-8 and TRBJ1-6, with D tentatively TRBD1 (6 bases). CDR1 is SGHVS, CDR2 FQNEAQ, per germline. The V and J ends lost 0 bases and 10 bases respectively, with 16 bases between them. The CDR3 length is 16 residues.